The clone carrying this T cell receptor (beta chain) is judged medium-sized. The antigen remains undetermined. The data are from a study of metastatic and nonmetastatic thyroid tumors. Study in general: Repertoires were compared across blood and tumor or nodule tissue from malignant and benign thyroid patients.

How the authors handled the data: CDR3 differences across clinicopathological groups were used to build a distant-metastasis classifier for papillary thyroid cancer. TCRdb re-processed the PCR reads through MiXCR. The V and J calls were not made by the authors but by TCRdb's processing. The sample shows approximately 35,000 clones, around 23% of them seen only once. Patients had received no treatment of any kind before thyroid surgery. Notes on the study in general: Benign nodules reportedly had significantly lower TCR beta diversity than malignant thyroid tumors in blood and tumor.

The sample consisted of tumor tissue. This TCR came from a male donor with papillary thyroid cancer or a benign thyroid nodule (not recorded which). Some clones in this sample may be carry-over from other donors' samples.

CDR3 sequence (DNA): TGCAGTGCTAGAGAGGTTTCCGGGGGAATCAACGAGCAGTACTTC. Translated, it gives CSAREVSGGINEQYF. V usage is TRBV20-1 and J usage is TRBJ2-7; D is perhaps TRBD2 (6 bases). Trimming stripped 0 bases from V and 5 bases from J, with 17 bases between. The CDR3 length is 15 residues. Germline V gives CDR1 DFQATT, CDR2 SNEGSKA (reference sequence).